What follows are 29 T cell receptor beta chains derived from one specimen sequenced in a study of identical twins. One entry per CDR3 protein, called by TCRdb with MiXCR from the 5' RACE reads. The profile shows 450,000 to 650,000 distinct CDR3 sequences, roughly 9.5% of them singletons. The sample was also reused in another study, on yellow fever vaccine responses in identical twins.

Sequencing was performed on PBMCs. Every receptor here comes from a woman younger than 30 in good health.

This clonotype showed up just a few times. The rearrangement links TRBV20-1 to TRBJ2-4, with 15 nucleotides matching TRBD2. J lost 0 bases, V lost 3 bases, and 6 bases had no gene match. Germline V lookup: CDR1 DFQATT, CDR2 SNEGSKA (reference sequence). The CDR3 consists of 18 residues. The CDR3 DNA sequence: TGCAGTGCTAGGGGACTAGCGGGGGGCACTCTAGCCAAAAACATTCAGTACTTC. It encodes CSARGLAGGTLAKNIQYF.

The V and J genes are TRBV12-3 or TRBV12-4 and TRBJ1-3; 8 bases are shared with TRBD1. Losses at the gene ends were 5 bases for V and 4 bases for J; bases not matched to a gene: 10. The CDR3 sequence is 16 residues long. DNA for the CDR3: TGTGCCAGCAGTCCCAGGGGGCAGGTCTCAGGAAACACCATATATTTT. Its translation is CASSPRGQVSGNTIYF.

This clonotype was detected only a few times. This chain connects TRBV18 to TRBJ1-1; no definite D call. CDR3 length: 13 residues. Deletions cut 4 bases from V and 4 bases from J, with 10 bases between. Germline V gene lookup returns CDR1 KGHSH and CDR2 LQKENI. CDR3 sequence reads: CASSHGEGTEAFF. DNA for the CDR3: TGTGCCAGCTCACACGGGGAGGGCACTGAAGCTTTCTTT. Full variable domain (outside the CDR3, taken from reference TRBV18 and TRBJ1-1): NAGVMQNPRHLVRRRGQEARLRCSPMKGHSHVYWYRQLPEEGLKFMVYLQKENIIDESGMPKERFSAEFPKEGPSILRIQQVVRGDSAAYFCASSHGEGTEAFFGQGTRLTVV.

The rearrangement uses TRBV12-3 or TRBV12-4 and TRBJ2-3; D might be TRBD2 (6 bases). CDR3 size: 16 residues. V was trimmed by 6 bases and J by 2 bases, leaving 18 bases between them. CDR3 DNA: TGTGCCAGCAGCCAGCGGGTGCTTGACGTCACAGATACGCAGTATTTT. This codes for CASSQRVLDVTDTQYF.

This clonotype was counted at least ten times. V and J are TRBV9 and TRBJ2-1, with D possibly being TRBD1 (7 bases). CDR1 is SGDLS, CDR2 YYNGEE, per germline. The V end lost 2 bases, the J end lost 2 bases, and 11 bases lay between the germline ends. This CDR3 has 15 residues. This chain's CDR3 is CASSVRDRPYNEQFF. The CDR3 DNA sequence: TGTGCCAGCAGCGTGCGGGACAGACCCTACAATGAGCAGTTCTTC.

This clonotype has more than one count but fewer than ten. The chain is built from TRBV4-3 and TRBJ2-7; 9 bases are a match to TRBD1. V was pared by 3 bases and J by 0 bases, with 3 bases of the junction left unmatched. The CDR3 runs 15 residues. In germline, CDR1 is LGHNA, CDR2 YSLEER. CDR3 residues: CASSQGQGLSYEQYF. The CDR3 DNA sequence: TGCGCCAGCAGCCAGGGACAGGGACTCTCCTACGAGCAGTACTTC.

This clonotype was observed a handful of times. The chain uses TRBV10-3 and TRBJ2-1; 11 nucleotides line up with TRBD2. The germline gives CDR1 ENHRY, CDR2 SYGVKD. J lost 10 bases, V lost 6 bases, and 8 bases had no gene match. The CDR3 consists of 14 residues. CDR3 residues: CAIRLGLAGEEQFF. CDR3 DNA: TGTGCCATCAGGCTTGGACTAGCGGGCGAAGAGCAGTTCTTC.

This clonotype was observed at least ten times. This chain links TRBV11-1 with TRBJ2-5, with TRBD2 matching over 10 bases. V lost 1 base to trimming and J lost 2 bases; unmatched junction nucleotides: 10. Germline V gene lookup returns CDR1 SGHAT and CDR2 FQDESV (reference sequence). The CDR3 loop spans 18 amino acids. Written as DNA, the CDR3 is TGTGCCAGCAGCTTAGTTCGGGGACTAGCGCGTCAACAAGAGACCCAGTACTTC. It codes for CASSLVRGLARQQETQYF.

This clonotype has at least ten counts. The chain has TRBV6-1 and TRBJ1-6; D is unresolved. V lost 5 bases and J lost 5, with 7 bases in between. CDR3 size: 13 residues. Germline V gene sequence: CDR1 MNHNS, CDR2 SASEGT. In DNA form, the CDR3 reads TGTGCCAGCAGTCCGGTGGATAATTCACCCCTCCACTTT. Its protein is CASSPVDNSPLHF.

This sequence joins TRBV7-2 and TRBJ2-7; D may be TRBD1 or TRBD2 (6 bases each). This CDR3 region has 15 residues. Germline V CDR1 and CDR2: SGHTA, FQGNSA. V was cut by 5 bases and J by 3 bases, with 17 bases left in between. The CDR3 nucleotides are TGTGCCAGCAGCCCAGCGGGTCAACAGGGCTACGAGCAGTACTTC. Encoded protein: CASSPAGQQGYEQYF.

This chain links TRBV19 with TRBJ2-7; D is possibly TRBD2 (5 bases). Germline lookup yields CDR1 LNHDA and CDR2 SQIVND (reference sequence). This CDR3 has 15 residues. Trimming cost V 5 bases and J 5 bases, with 19 bases left between them. The CDR3 sequence: CASSFGITPGDEQYF. As DNA, the CDR3 is TGTGCCAGTAGTTTCGGGATTACCCCGGGTGACGAGCAGTACTTC.

This clonotype has more than one count but fewer than ten. This chain links TRBV20-1 with TRBJ1-1; the D is unclear. The V and J ends lost 3 bases and 0 bases respectively, with 11 bases between them. The CDR3 spans 14 residues. Germline values: CDR1 DFQATT, CDR2 SNEGSKA (reference sequence). The CDR3 sequence: CSARLANLNTEAFF. The CDR3 coding sequence is TGCAGTGCTAGGCTCGCCAACCTGAACACTGAAGCTTTCTTT.

This chain links TRBV4-1 with TRBJ2-7; 8 bases fit TRBD1. The CDR3 is 17 residues long. Germline V gene sequence: CDR1 MGHRA, CDR2 YSYEKL. With 0 bases clipped from V and 5 bases from J, the junction kept 12 bases outside the gene matches. In DNA form, the CDR3 reads TGCGCCAGCAGCCAAGATCCACCGGACAGGGCGTTAAACGAGCAGTACTTC. This codes for CASSQDPPDRALNEQYF.

The chain employs TRBV7-9 and TRBJ1-4; perhaps TRBD1 as D (6 bases). This CDR3 is built from 15 residues. The germline CDR1 and CDR2 sequences are SEHNR and FQNEAQ (reference sequence). V lost 2 bases and J lost 4, with 11 bases in between. The CDR3 DNA reads TGTGCCAGCAGCTTAACGGGGGCGAATAATGAAAAACTGTTTTTT. Translating it yields CASSLTGANNEKLFF.

This clonotype has at least ten counts. This chain joins TRBV12-3 or TRBV12-4 and TRBJ1-1; D remains unclear. The length of the CDR3 is 12 residues. Trimming cost V 3 bases and J 0 bases, with 2 bases left between them. For the CDR3, the DNA is TGTGCCAGCAGTTTTGTGAACACTGAAGCTTTCTTT. Protein product: CASSFVNTEAFF.

This clonotype was seen only a few times. V and J are TRBV21-1 and TRBJ2-7; TRBD2, the table's D call, was not compared with the DNA. TRBV21-1 is flagged as a pseudogene. This CDR3 comprises 17 residues. CDR3 loop: CASSKGLTSGASYEQYF. The CDR3 DNA reads as TGTGCCAGCAGCAAGGGCCTCACTAGCGGGGCCTCCTACGAGCAGTACTTC.

This clonotype has ten or more counts. The chain employs TRBV15 and TRBJ2-6; 8 positions agree with TRBD1. Per germline, CDR1 LNHNV and CDR2 YYDKDF (reference sequence). The CDR3 has 15 residues. J gave up 2 bases and V 3 bases, and 0 bases lay outside the gene matches. CDR3 loop: CATSRDRAGANVLTF. In nucleotides, the CDR3 is TGTGCCACCAGCAGGGACAGGGCTGGGGCCAACGTCCTGACTTTC.

This clonotype has a count of ten or more. The chain links TRBV5-6 to TRBJ2-2; D unresolved. Germline CDR1 reads SGHDT; CDR2 reads YYEEEE. V shed 5 bases and J shed 1 base, with 9 bases lying between them. This CDR3 spans 14 amino acids. DNA for the CDR3: TGTGCCAGCAGAGGGATACAGAACACCGGGGAGCTGTTTTTT. Its protein is CASRGIQNTGELFF.

There are many counts of this clonotype. V and J are TRBV29-1 and TRBJ2-2; D may be TRBD2 (6 bases). CDR3 length: 14 amino acids. The V gene lost 0 bases and the J gene lost 1 base, with 6 bases spanning the gap. The V gene's germline CDR1 is SQVTM and CDR2 ANQGSEA. In DNA form, the CDR3 reads TGCAGCGTTGAAGAGGGGGGGAACACCGGGGAGCTGTTTTTT. As protein: CSVEEGGNTGELFF.

The chain joins TRBV4-1 to TRBJ1-2, with D perhaps matching TRBD1 (5 bases). The V end was cut by 0 bases, the J end by 5 bases, with 13 bases between. This CDR3 region has 15 residues. CDR1 MGHRA and CDR2 YSYEKL come from the germline V gene. CDR3 nucleotides: TGCGCCAGCAGCCAAGATGCCCGACAGTTGTATGGCTACACCTTC. Amino acids: CASSQDARQLYGYTF.

This sequence joins TRBV3-1 and TRBJ2-7; 10 bases map to TRBD1. The germline V gene has CDR1 LGHDT and CDR2 YNNKEL (reference sequence). The CDR3 is 15 amino acids. With 3 bases clipped from V and 6 bases from J, the junction kept 8 bases outside the gene matches. DNA of the CDR3: TGTGCCAGCAGCCAGACAGGGGGCAGGGCTTCCGAGCAGTACTTC. It is translated as CASSQTGGRASEQYF.

This clonotype was seen more than once but under ten times. The rearrangement uses TRBV28 and TRBJ2-1; D is ambiguous. Trimming shortened V by 4 bases and J by 0 bases, and 10 bases separated the two germline ends. CDR1 MDHEN and CDR2 SYDVKM come from the germline V gene. The CDR3 sequence is 15 residues long. The CDR3 spells CASSSIESSYNEQFF. For the CDR3, the DNA is TGTGCCAGCAGTTCTATCGAGAGCTCCTACAATGAGCAGTTCTTC.

V usage is TRBV7-9 and J usage is TRBJ1-5; a weak D match, TRBD1 (5 bases). V lost 11 bases and J 6 bases, leaving 14 bases between the germline ends. The CDR3 has 12 residues. Germline CDR1 reads SEHNR; CDR2 reads FQNEAQ (reference sequence). CDR3 in DNA: TGTGCCTTGTCATCGGGGGGTCAGCCCCAGCATTTT. Protein product: CALSSGGQPQHF.

The chain joins TRBV7-3 to TRBJ2-2; D not resolved. Deletions cut 5 bases from V and 1 base from J, with 14 bases between. Germline lookup yields CDR1 SGHTA and CDR2 FQGTGA. This CDR3 is 16 amino acids long. CDR3 in DNA: TGTGCCAGCAGCCTCGCAGCATCATTGAACACCGGGGAGCTGTTTTTT. It encodes CASSLAASLNTGELFF. Drawing the rest from reference TRBV7-3 and TRBJ2-2, the complete variable domain is GAGVSQTPSNKVTEKGKYVELRCDPISGHTALYWYRQSLGQGPEFLIYFQGTGAADDSGLPNDRFFAVRPEGSVSTLKIQRTERGDSAVYLCASSLAASLNTGELFFGEGSRLTVL.

This clonotype showed up many times. The chain uses TRBV12-3 or TRBV12-4 and TRBJ1-1; 7 bases fit TRBD1. The CDR3 sequence is 14 residues long. Trimming cost V 5 bases and J 5 bases; bases outside gene matches: 8. The CDR3 nucleotides read TGTGCCAGCAGTCCACGGACAGGAGGGACTGAAGCTTTCTTT. As protein: CASSPRTGGTEAFF.

This clonotype has ten or more counts. The genes are TRBV20-1 and TRBJ2-1; D possibly corresponds to TRBD2 (6 bases). CDR3 size: 11 residues. The V and J ends lost 7 bases and 7 bases respectively, with 11 bases between them. Germline V gene data show CDR1 as DFQATT and CDR2 as SNEGSKA (reference sequence). The CDR3 loop is CSVRRVNEQFF. As DNA, the CDR3 is TGCAGTGTCCGGAGGGTGAATGAGCAGTTCTTC.

This clonotype was seen at least ten times. V gene TRBV4-3 combines with J gene TRBJ2-1; 9 nucleotides agree with TRBD2. This CDR3 contains 15 residues. The V gene's germline CDR1 is LGHNA and CDR2 YSLEER. Unmatched junction bases numbered 1, after V lost 1 base and J lost 3 bases. The CDR3 bases are TGCGCCAGCAGCCAAGGGCGGGAGGGCTACAATGAGCAGTTCTTC. This codes for CASSQGREGYNEQFF.

At least ten counts were recorded for this clonotype. The rearrangement joins TRBV6-5 to TRBJ2-1; D gene unclear. Trimming pared 0 bases from V and 6 bases from J, leaving 6 bases between. The V gene's germline CDR1 is MNHEY and CDR2 SVGAGI. CDR3 length: 13 residues. CDR3 sequence: CASSYSKGNEQFF. CDR3 DNA sequence: TGTGCCAGCAGTTACTCGAAAGGCAATGAGCAGTTCTTC.

This clonotype was counted between two and nine times. The chain couples TRBV20-1 to TRBJ2-7; D is tentatively TRBD1 or TRBD2 (5 bases each). The CDR3 is 16 residues long. V gave up 2 bases and J gave up 0 bases, with 17 bases separating them. In germline, CDR1 is DFQATT, CDR2 SNEGSKA (reference sequence). CDR3 region: CSARILGTGSSYEQYF. In nucleotides, the CDR3 is TGCAGTGCTAGAATTCTTGGGACGGGAAGCTCCTACGAGCAGTACTTC.